This TCR beta chain was observed in a study of blood T cell repertoires in COVID-19. In the study overall: Acute and convalescent COVID-19 specimens originated in the United States, Italy and Spain. PBMCs, B-cell-depleted T cells, or T cells provided the cDNA or gDNA that made up the material.

Authors' processing steps: Reference gene primer amplification in the assay estimated nucleated cell counts. The table came from immunoSEQ multiplex PCR; TCRdb's copy has only in-frame clones and leaves some out. D and trimming come from the DNA, and the V and J calls and clone size come from that table. The sample yields around 250,000 clones, about four fifths seen once. This CDR3 is built from 15 residues. The germline V and J ends were trimmed by 6 bases and 0 bases, with 15 bases remaining between them. Germline loops: CDR1 MNHEY, CDR2 SVGAGI. Sequences were obtained from peripheral blood. This receptor was identified in a woman under 30 with acute or convalescent COVID-19. This chain connects TRBV6-5 to TRBJ2-7; D is possibly TRBD2 (6 bases). The CDR3 bases are TGTGCCAGCAGGTATGCTAGCGCGAGCTCCTACGAGCAGTACTTC. Its protein product is CASRYASASSYEQYF.